These 10 T cell receptor beta chains came from one sample sequenced in a study of control samples from healthy donors and cancer patients. TCRdb keeps only in-frame clones here, not all; method: immunoSEQ multiplex PCR. The sample holds 60,000 to 80,000 clones; roughly nine tenths are singletons and the top ten take about 4.2%. The source material was blood. The receptors shown here come from a woman in her forties or fifties in good health.

V usage is TRBV5-1 and J usage is TRBJ2-3; TRBD2 matches at 9 bases. V was clipped by 7 bases and J by 6 bases; unmatched bases: 12. The CDR3 loop spans 15 amino acids. Germline CDR1 reads SGHRS; CDR2 reads YFSETQ. CDR3 nucleotides: TGCGCCAGCGGGGTGCGCGGGAGGGGGGCCGATACGCAGTATTTT. This gives the protein CASGVRGRGADTQYF.

V gene TRBV6-5 combines with J gene TRBJ1-2; D call uncertain. The CDR3 runs to 13 residues. V lost 6 bases, J lost 8 bases, and 16 bases lay in between. Germline V gene data show CDR1 as MNHEY and CDR2 as SVGAGI. CDR3 nucleotide sequence: TGTGCCAGCAGCCCCTCGGGCCTGGGAGGCTACACCTTC. Amino acids: CASSPSGLGGYTF.

V is TRBV30 and J is TRBJ2-1, with D perhaps given as TRBD1 or TRBD2 (5 bases each). Germline V lookup: CDR1 GTSNPN, CDR2 SVGIG (reference sequence). Trimming stripped 0 bases from V and 1 base from J, with 10 bases between. This CDR3 is 15 amino acids long. CDR3 sequence (DNA): TGTGCCTGGAGTGTAATGGGGGATTCCTACAATGAGCAGTTCTTC. Translated, it gives CAWSVMGDSYNEQFF. Together with reference TRBV30 and TRBJ2-1, the CDR3 gives the full variable domain: SQTIHQWPATLVQPVGSPLSLECTVEGTSNPNLYWYRQAAGRGLQLLFYSVGIGQISSEVPQNLSASRPQDRQFILSSKKLLLSDSGFYLCAWSVMGDSYNEQFFGPGTRLTVL.

The count of this clone is one. The chain is built from TRBV3-1 (or the pseudogene TRBV3-2) and TRBJ1-1; no clear D gene. The germline V gene has CDR1 LGHDT and CDR2 YNNKEL (reference sequence). CDR3 length: 14 residues. V was trimmed by 0 bases and J by 4 bases, leaving 9 bases between them. The CDR3 sequence: CASSQDGQATEAFF. As DNA, the CDR3 is TGTGCCAGCAGCCAAGACGGTCAGGCCACTGAAGCTTTCTTT.

The V gene is TRBV12-5, the J gene TRBJ2-1, with D perhaps TRBD2 (6 bases). The CDR3 totals 16 residues. V was clipped by 9 bases and J by 8 bases, with 26 bases between them. Germline CDR1 is LGHNT and CDR2 is FRNRAP. The CDR3 loop is CASSRGAEANGYEQFF. CDR3 DNA: TGTGCTAGCTCGCGGGGAGCGGAGGCTAATGGCTATGAGCAGTTCTTC.

The genes are TRBV2 and TRBJ1-1; 8 nucleotides align to TRBD1. This CDR3 is 12 amino acids long. J was trimmed by 5 bases and V by 6 bases; bases with no gene match: 2. CDR1 and CDR2 from the germline V gene are SNHLY and FYNNEI. The CDR3 sequence is CASSGQGTEAFF. The CDR3 DNA reads as TGTGCCAGCAGCGGACAGGGAACTGAAGCTTTCTTT.

The genes are TRBV4-1 and TRBJ2-3; 8 bases map to TRBD1. The CDR3 spans 15 residues. Looked up from germline, CDR1 is MGHRA and CDR2 is YSYEKL. V dropped 0 bases and J dropped 3; count of bases not matched to a gene: 2. CDR3 sequence (DNA): TGCGCCAGCAGCCAAGAACAGGGGGAAACAGATACGCAGTATTTT. Amino acid sequence: CASSQEQGETDTQYF.

The J gene is TRBJ2-3, the V gene TRBV5-1; 10 bases fit TRBD2. The J segment lost 6 bases and the V segment lost 0 bases, leaving 7 bases of the junction unmatched. From germline, CDR1 is SGHRS and CDR2 YFSETQ. The CDR3 loop spans 16 amino acids. The CDR3 spells CASSLGLAGAGDTQYF. The CDR3 DNA follows: TGCGCCAGCAGCTTGGGCCTAGCGGGAGCTGGGGATACGCAGTATTTT.

This rearrangement joins TRBV4-1 to TRBJ2-2; TRBD1 matches 9 bases. Germline CDR1 is MGHRA and CDR2 is YSYEKL. There are 17 residues in the CDR3. V dropped 0 bases and J dropped 1; count of bases not matched to a gene: 3. The CDR3 DNA sequence: TGCGCCAGCAGCCAAGAAGACAGGGGGAGGAACACCGGGGAGCTGTTTTTT. Translation gives CASSQEDRGRNTGELFF.

The chain is built from TRBV7-8 and TRBJ2-3; 14 bases line up with TRBD2. The V segment lost 2 bases and the J segment 4 bases; nucleotides outside the gene matches: 5. This CDR3 is 17 amino acids long. From germline, CDR1 is SGHVS and CDR2 FQNEAQ. CDR3 sequence: CASSLPGLAGGSDTQYF. In DNA form, the CDR3 reads TGTGCCAGCAGCTTACCCGGACTAGCGGGAGGCTCAGATACGCAGTATTTT.